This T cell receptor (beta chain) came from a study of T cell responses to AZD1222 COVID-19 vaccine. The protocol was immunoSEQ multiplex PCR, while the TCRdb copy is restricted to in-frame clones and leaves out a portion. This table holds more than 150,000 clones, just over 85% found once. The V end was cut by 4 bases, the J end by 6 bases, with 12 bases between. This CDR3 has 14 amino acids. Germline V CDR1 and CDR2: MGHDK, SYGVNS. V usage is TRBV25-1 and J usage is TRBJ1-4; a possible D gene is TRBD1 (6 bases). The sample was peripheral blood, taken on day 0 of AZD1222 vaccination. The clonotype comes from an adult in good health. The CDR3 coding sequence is TGTGCCAGCAGTGCAGGTTGGGGGCATGAAAAACTGTTTTTT. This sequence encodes CASSAGWGHEKLFF.